This TCR beta chain was identified during a study of T cell repertoires in cytomegalovirus infection. Losses at the gene ends were 5 bases for V and 1 base for J; bases not matched to a gene: 11. The CDR3 has 18 amino acids. Looked up from germline, CDR1 is SGHTA and CDR2 is FQGTGA. One entry per CDR3 protein, called by TCRdb with MiXCR from the reads. Of approximately 1,000,000 distinct CDR3 sequences listed, less than 40% were seen once; the top ten hold roughly 13%. The table lists this clonotype with a few counts. Its antigen is not known. This sequence joins TRBV7-3 and TRBJ2-2; 9 nucleotides agree with TRBD1. The material was cultured CD8+ T cells from PBMCs, obtained from culture after CMV antigen stimulation. The clonotype comes from a human donor in good health (CMV status not recorded). Some clones in this sample may be carry-over from other donors' samples. The CDR3 nucleotides are TGTGCCAGCAGCCAGGACCGGGACAGGGCTAGGAACACCGGGGAGCTGTTTTTT. Translating gives CASSQDRDRARNTGELFF.